This paragraph covers one T cell receptor (beta chain) sequence. Its matching antigen is unknown. The sample originates from a study of T cell responses to AZD1222 COVID-19 vaccine. This CDR3 is built from 11 residues. V lost 3 bases and J lost 7, with 6 bases in between. The germline gives CDR1 SGHVS, CDR2 FNYEAQ. Method: immunoSEQ multiplex PCR; TCRdb's copy keeps in-frame clones and lacks some. This sample carries 180,000 or so clones, approximately 95% of them seen once, and the ten largest clones take approximately 3.9%. Study-wide findings and caveats: Spike-specific TCR breadth rose after two AZD1222 doses, and depth rose as well. White British people made up most donors, females outnumbered males, and clonal diversity was possibly underestimated. Spike-wide vaccine-associated CD4 TCRs dominated at 160-218 and 743-854. No repertoire was sampled before or during the peak T cell response, only after it.

Sample: peripheral blood, taken on day 0 of AZD1222 vaccination. This rearrangement joins TRBV7-6 to TRBJ2-5; D is uncertain. The receptor was isolated from an adult in good health. The DNA of the CDR3 is TGTGCCAGCAGCTTTAGTTGGACCCAGTACTTC. Protein sequence: CASSFSWTQYF.